Below, 17 T cell receptor beta chains from the same sample are listed, as sequenced in a study of control samples from healthy donors and cancer patients. Clones were read by immunoSEQ multiplex PCR, and TCRdb kept only the in-frame ones, dropping some. The data contain about 130,000 clones, 85% to 95% of them singletons. Sequencing was carried out using PBMCs. The receptor source for this set is a man in his fifties or sixties with colorectal cancer.

The genes are TRBV6-1 and TRBJ2-5; D unclear. V was cut by 1 base and J by 7 bases, with 16 bases left in between. Germline lookup yields CDR1 MNHNS and CDR2 SASEGT. The length of the CDR3 is 15 residues. CDR3 loop: CASSEDGERGWTQYF. CDR3 nucleotide sequence: TGTGCCAGCAGTGAAGATGGAGAGCGCGGTTGGACCCAGTACTTC.

The chain employs TRBV4-1 and TRBJ2-1, with 10 bases fitting TRBD2. The CDR3 contains 16 residues. Germline-derived CDR1 and CDR2 are MGHRA and YSYEKL. V lost 4 bases to trimming and J lost 7 bases; unmatched junction nucleotides: 10. Here the CDR3 reads CASSLIAGGGGNEQFF. The CDR3 DNA is TGCGCCAGCAGCCTAATAGCGGGGGGAGGGGGTAATGAGCAGTTCTTC.

This clone showed up just once. The gene calls are TRBV12-3 or TRBV12-4 and TRBJ2-5, with a possible D match to TRBD1 (5 bases). This CDR3 is 12 amino acids long. V was clipped by 7 bases and J by 2 bases, with 8 bases between them. CDR3 nucleotides: TGTGCCAGCAAGGGGATGCAAGAGACCCAGTACTTC. Its protein product is CASKGMQETQYF.

The gene calls are TRBV18 and TRBJ1-1; D possibly corresponds to TRBD1 (5 bases). Trimming left V 6 bases short and J 6 bases short, with 17 bases between. Germline values: CDR1 KGHSH, CDR2 LQKENI. This CDR3 region has 14 residues. The CDR3 spells CASSPRGGSAEAFF. The CDR3 coding sequence is TGTGCCAGCTCCCCGAGGGGTGGGTCGGCTGAAGCTTTCTTT.

The chain has TRBV30 and TRBJ1-6; TRBD1 agrees at 7 bases. After removal of 4 bases from V and 13 bases from J, the junction contained 7 bases not matched to a gene. The length of the CDR3 is 12 residues. Germline CDR1 is GTSNPN and CDR2 is SVGIG (reference sequence). This CDR3 reads CAWTFQGGPLHF. For the CDR3, the DNA is TGTGCCTGGACATTCCAGGGGGGGCCCCTCCACTTT. Together with reference TRBV30 and TRBJ1-6, the CDR3 gives the full variable domain: SQTIHQWPATLVQPVGSPLSLECTVEGTSNPNLYWYRQAAGRGLQLLFYSVGIGQISSEVPQNLSASRPQDRQFILSSKKLLLSDSGFYLCAWTFQGGPLHFGNGTRLTVT.

The chain recombines TRBV12-3 or TRBV12-4 with TRBJ1-2; D gene unclear. With 1 base removed from V and 3 bases from J, the gap between germline ends came to 3 bases. This CDR3 region has 12 residues. The CDR3 is CASSLGYYGYTF. CDR3 coding DNA: TGTGCCAGCAGTTTAGGGTACTATGGCTACACCTTC.

The chain is built from TRBV6-5 and TRBJ2-7; 7 bases agree with TRBD1. Germline trimming cut 5 bases from V and 2 bases from J; bases unmatched to any gene: 6. CDR3 length equals 14 residues. Germline-derived CDR1 and CDR2 are MNHEY and SVGAGI. In DNA form, the CDR3 reads TGTGCCAGCAGTCTTCAACAGGGGCCCTACGAGCAGTACTTC. It specifies CASSLQQGPYEQYF.

The V and J genes are TRBV5-5 and TRBJ2-2; D may be TRBD1 or TRBD2 (5 bases each). Deletions cut 0 bases from V and 3 bases from J, with 12 bases between. From germline, CDR1 is SGHKS and CDR2 YYEKEE (reference sequence). This CDR3 region has 16 residues. The CDR3 is CASSLVRGWHTGELFF. CDR3 nucleotides: TGTGCCAGCAGCTTGGTGAGGGGATGGCACACCGGGGAGCTGTTTTTT.

This clone has only a few counts. The rearrangement joins TRBV6-5 to TRBJ1-2, with D possibly being TRBD1 (5 bases). CDR3 length equals 13 residues. The V and J ends lost 6 bases and 6 bases respectively, with 14 bases between them. CDR1 and CDR2 (germline): MNHEY, SVGAGI. CDR3 nucleotides: TGTGCCAGCAGCGTCGGGGGGGAAGATGGCTACACCTTC. It yields the protein CASSVGGEDGYTF.

This chain links TRBV10-1 with TRBJ2-2; D gene unclear. Trimming shortened V by 0 bases and J by 4 bases, and 6 bases separated the two germline ends. CDR3 length equals 14 residues. CDR1 is WNHNN and CDR2 is SYGVQD in the germline V gene (reference sequence). This CDR3 is CASSESGITGELFF. The CDR3 DNA sequence: TGCGCCAGCAGTGAGTCGGGAATCACCGGGGAGCTGTTTTTT.

The V and J genes are TRBV7-2 and TRBJ1-1; a possible D gene is TRBD1 (5 bases). CDR1 is SGHTA, CDR2 FQGNSA, per germline. There are 15 residues in the CDR3. Trimming took off 5 bases at V and 5 bases at J, with 18 bases between the two ends. The CDR3 nucleotides are TGTGCCAGCAGCCGCAGGGAGATGAGTGGGACTGAAGCTTTCTTT. Amino acids: CASSRREMSGTEAFF. Combining the CDR3 with reference TRBV7-2 and TRBJ1-1 gives the whole variable domain GAGVSQSPSNKVTEKGKDVELRCDPISGHTALYWYRQSLGQGLEFLIYFQGNSAPDKSGLPSDRFSAERTGGSVSTLTIQRTQQEDSAVYLCASSRREMSGTEAFFGQGTRLTVV.

V usage is TRBV29-1 and J usage is TRBJ1-5, with a possible D match to TRBD1 (6 bases). Trimming cost V 5 bases and J 3 bases, with 11 bases left between them. The CDR3 extends over 13 amino acids. CDR1 is SQVTM and CDR2 is ANQGSEA in the germline V gene. In DNA, the CDR3 is TGCAGCGTTCTCACAGGGAACAATCAGCCCCAGCATTTT. This translates into CSVLTGNNQPQHF.

The chain is built from TRBV19 and TRBJ1-3; tentatively, D is TRBD1 (5 bases). This CDR3 has 15 amino acids. From germline, CDR1 is LNHDA and CDR2 SQIVND (reference sequence). The V gene lost 1 base and the J gene lost 3 bases, with 10 bases spanning the gap. The CDR3 region has the DNA TGTGCCAGTAGTATAGCGACAGCATTTGGAAACACCATATATTTT. Amino acids: CASSIATAFGNTIYF.

The chain couples TRBV3-1 (or the pseudogene TRBV3-2) to TRBJ2-7, with 8 bases matching TRBD1. V gave up 0 bases and J gave up 5 bases; unmatched junction bases: 12. This CDR3 spans 17 amino acids. Germline CDR1 and CDR2: LGHDT and YNNKEL (reference sequence). CDR3 amino acids: CASSQEVRGRSLDEQYF. CDR3 nucleotide sequence: TGTGCCAGCAGCCAAGAAGTCAGGGGGCGATCCTTGGACGAGCAGTACTTC.

The gene calls are TRBV3-1 (or the pseudogene TRBV3-2) and TRBJ2-4; 7 bases line up with TRBD2. The CDR3 spans 13 residues. With 8 bases clipped from V and 1 base from J, the junction kept 2 bases outside the gene matches. The germline V gene encodes CDR1 LGHDT and CDR2 YNNKEL (reference sequence). CDR3: CASAGEAKNIQYF. The DNA of the CDR3 is TGTGCCAGCGCGGGGGAGGCCAAAAACATTCAGTACTTC.

The chain employs TRBV2 and TRBJ1-2; possible D gene TRBD1, 5 bases. CDR3 length equals 14 residues. V shed 4 bases and J shed 3 bases, with 12 bases lying between them. Germline CDR1 and CDR2: SNHLY and FYNNEI. The CDR3 here is CASSGGEADYGYTF. The CDR3 DNA reads as TGTGCCAGCAGTGGGGGGGAAGCAGACTATGGCTACACCTTC.

The V call is TRBV7-8, the J call TRBJ2-3; TRBD1 is a possible D gene (6 bases). The V gene lost 5 bases and the J gene lost 9 bases, with 15 bases spanning the gap. Per the germline V gene, CDR1 is SGHVS and CDR2 is FQNEAQ. The CDR3 has 13 amino acids. The CDR3 region is CASSPADRLTQYF. The CDR3 DNA reads as TGTGCCAGCAGCCCCGCTGACAGGCTCACGCAGTATTTT.